What follows is one T cell receptor beta chain and its context. Its binding antigen is unknown. Base qualities are not at hand, and no much larger clone is one base apart. This sample was included in a study of CD8 T cells in Susac syndrome (dated by TCRdb to about 2019). About the investigation overall: Whether CD8+ T cell activation and differentiation in Susac syndrome was antigen driven was tested using repertoire sequencing. Clonality of the CD8+ T cell repertoire was compared between over 10 healthy donors, some 14 Susac syndrome patients and 15 or so multiple sclerosis patients.

Summary of the overall study and its limitations: The number of individuals in the TCR sequencing and HLA analysis was acknowledged as relatively small.

High-throughput TCR beta sequencing profiled peripheral blood CD8+ and CD4+ T cells from healthy donors, Susac syndrome patients and multiple sclerosis patients. Treatment-naive patients with stable or active relapsing-remitting disease fulfilling revised McDonald criteria were used as multiple sclerosis controls. Bulk CD8+ and CD4+ T cells were purified by magnetic negative isolation, while CD8+ TEMRA cells were enriched using FACS. Blood was drawn into EDTA tubes, processed within 24 hours, and PBMCs were isolated by density gradient centrifugation. PBMCs intended for TCR sequencing were frozen in liquid nitrogen and were later thawed in a 37 degrees C water bath. The sorted or isolated CD4+, CD8+ and CD8+ TEMRA cells had a purity of 90% or higher. According to the germline V gene, CDR1 reads SQVTM and CDR2 reads ANQGSEA. There are 12 amino acids in the CDR3, from cysteine to phenylalanine inclusive. Just CDR3 DNA is preserved here, 36 bases in frame from base 1. The V and J ends are trimmed by 4 bases and 1 base, leaving 4 bases between them.

RNA was extracted using the RNeasy kit, and roughly 0.5 to 1 ug of the RNA was reverse transcribed with random hexamers. The immunoSEQ multiplex PCR assay, covering 54 Vbeta and 13 Jbeta segments, was used to amplify TCR beta CDR3 regions. PCR amplification bias was corrected by using a synthetic template baseline for primer optimization and computational correction. The authors processed their data as follows. Only productive sequences were kept, with reads annotated to V, D and J genes according to IMGT and analyzed in immunoSEQ Analyzer. Clonality was computed as one minus Shannon entropy normalized by log2 of the number of productive unique sequences. For each patient and control, public and private clones were evaluated among the 100 most prevalent clones. Clones were defined as Susac-specific if absent from the healthy and MS cohorts, from some 1,000 published viral clones and from other ImmuneACCESS disease sequences. In-frame beta chains were kept once TCRdb had trimmed the public reads at Q25 with fastp and called clones with MiXCR. Rows are combined by CDR3 protein, so each entry shows the most common genes and DNA. TCRdb, rather than the study authors, made the V and J calls. The sample table records about 400,000 distinct CDR3 sequences; roughly 85% of these occur just once. Jointly, the top ten make up approximately 0.11% of the sample.

This receptor chain uses TRBV29-1 and TRBJ2-2; the D gene identity is not certain. This receptor was identified in a human donor with multiple sclerosis. Sequenced material: CD8+ T cells from PBMCs. The sequence in DNA is TGCAGCGTTGCAGGGAACACCGGGGAGCTGTTTTTT. This translates into CSVAGNTGELFF.